This T cell receptor beta chain originates from a study of identical twins. On this clonotype: Its antigen is as yet unknown.

V lost 1 base and J lost 2, with 9 bases in between. The CDR3 runs 14 residues. The germline V gene has CDR1 DFQATT and CDR2 SNEGSKA (reference sequence). With no exceptions, donors were healthy Caucasians. In TCRdb, the 5' RACE reads were re-called with MiXCR into one record per CDR3 protein. In the table there are a few hundred thousand distinct CDR3 sequences, around a sixth of which are singletons. Study results and caveats: The study found excess low generation probability among twin-shared out-of-frame alpha sequences. It was out-of-frame TCR alpha sharing in monozygotic twins that models underestimated. Clonotypes of the beta chain that were abundant in cord blood carried fewer insertions (memory repertoires showed none).

Sequencing was done on a sample of naive T cells sorted from blood. The chain has TRBV20-1 and TRBJ2-1, with D hard to call. This clonotype was sampled from a man between 50 and 59 years old in good health. Here the CDR3 reads CSARGPIPYNEQFF. The CDR3 DNA reads as TGCAGTGCTAGAGGGCCGATACCCTACAATGAGCAGTTCTTC.